One and the same sample provided the 32 T cell receptor beta chains below, sequenced in a study of T cell responses to AZD1222 COVID-19 vaccine. Clones were sequenced by immunoSEQ multiplex PCR, and TCRdb holds only the in-frame ones, with some missing. Of about 99,000 clones listed, 91% were seen once; the top ten hold under 50%. Sequencing used peripheral blood, obtained on day 0 of AZD1222 vaccination. These receptors came from an adult in good health.

The gene calls are TRBV6-2 or TRBV6-3 and TRBJ2-2; 7 nucleotides match TRBD1. This CDR3 has 18 residues. Looked up from germline, CDR1 is MNHEY and CDR2 is SVGEGT. The V gene end was trimmed by 2 bases and the J gene end by 6 bases; junction bases not matched to a gene: 15. In DNA form, the CDR3 reads TGTGCCAGCAGTTACCCCAGGACAGGCTCCCGGCCACCCGGGGAGCTGTTTTTT. This encodes CASSYPRTGSRPPGELFF.

V and J are TRBV7-9 and TRBJ2-1; 10 bases align to TRBD2. Germline V gene lookup returns CDR1 SEHNR and CDR2 FQNEAQ (reference sequence). The length of the CDR3 is 18 residues. V lost 2 bases to trimming and J lost 7 bases; unmatched junction nucleotides: 14. The CDR3 protein is CASSLQLAGAGEGNEQFF. The CDR3 DNA follows: TGTGCCAGCAGCTTACAGCTAGCGGGAGCCGGTGAGGGAAATGAGCAGTTCTTC.

The chain employs TRBV28 and TRBJ2-7, with 7 bases fitting TRBD1. The J segment lost 3 bases and the V segment lost 6 bases, leaving 8 bases of the junction unmatched. Germline CDR1 reads MDHEN; CDR2 reads SYDVKM. The CDR3 spans 14 residues. The DNA of the CDR3 is TGTGCCAGCAGACTGGCGCAGGGGGTCTACGAGCAGTACTTC. Amino acids: CASRLAQGVYEQYF.

V usage is TRBV5-1 and J usage is TRBJ1-1; TRBD1 aligns across 7 bases. The germline V gene encodes CDR1 SGHRS and CDR2 YFSETQ. The CDR3 totals 16 residues. The V and J ends lost 7 bases and 3 bases, in that order; junction bases with no gene match: 15. CDR3 sequence (DNA): TGCGCCAGCGGTCAGACAGGGCCGGGAAGAGACACTGAAGCTTTCTTT. Translated, it gives CASGQTGPGRDTEAFF.

This rearrangement joins TRBV9 to TRBJ2-6; TRBD1 is a possible D gene (5 bases). V dropped 5 bases and J dropped 4 bases, with 19 bases sitting between them. The CDR3 is made up of 17 amino acids. Germline lookup yields CDR1 SGDLS and CDR2 YYNGEE. DNA for the CDR3: TGTGCCAGCAGTCCAAACCCCAGGGTGGCAGGGGCCAACGTCCTGACTTTC. This translates into CASSPNPRVAGANVLTF. The full variable domain, completed using reference TRBV9 and TRBJ2-6, is DSGVTQTPKHLITATGQRVTLRCSPRSGDLSVYWYQQSLDQGLQFLIQYYNGEERAKGNILERFSAQQFPDLHSELNLSSLELGDSALYFCASSPNPRVAGANVLTFGAGSRLTVL.

The chain links TRBV28 to TRBJ1-3, with D maybe TRBD1 (5 bases). In germline, CDR1 is MDHEN, CDR2 SYDVKM. V was clipped by 7 bases and J by 5 bases, with 15 bases between them. CDR3 length equals 14 residues. For the CDR3, the DNA is TGTGCCAGCACCCTAATGGGGGGTAGAAACACCATATATTTT. It specifies CASTLMGGRNTIYF.

The CDR3 region is CASSLPGETQYF. The DNA of the CDR3 is TGCGCCAGCAGCTTGCCTGGGGAGACCCAGTACTTC. The gene calls are TRBV5-1 and TRBJ2-5; no clear D. The germline V gene has CDR1 SGHRS and CDR2 YFSETQ. The ends were cut back, 1 base at V and 5 bases at J, with 6 bases in the middle. The CDR3 sequence is 12 residues long.

The V gene is TRBV3-1 (or the pseudogene TRBV3-2), the J gene TRBJ2-5, with D possibly being TRBD2 (5 bases). Trimming left V 1 base short and J 4 bases short, with 13 bases between. Germline CDR1 is LGHDT and CDR2 is YNNKEL (reference sequence). The CDR3 runs 15 residues. In nucleotides, the CDR3 is TGTGCCAGCAGCCAAGCTATAGGCGGGTTAGAGACCCAGTACTTC. Translating it yields CASSQAIGGLETQYF.

V and J are TRBV10-2 and TRBJ2-3; D ambiguous. Trimming stripped 3 bases from V and 7 bases from J, with 8 bases between. Germline CDR1 is WSHSY and CDR2 is SAAADI. The CDR3 consists of 12 residues. CDR3 coding DNA: TGCGCCAGCAGTGATTCTGGGAATACGCAGTATTTT. Its protein product is CASSDSGNTQYF.

The V call is TRBV7-2, the J call TRBJ1-6; D not certain. V lost 1 base and J lost 2, with 9 bases in between. CDR1 and CDR2 (germline): SGHTA, FQGNSA. CDR3 length equals 16 residues. This CDR3 is CASSLGHGTYNSPLHF. The CDR3 bases are TGTGCCAGCAGCTTAGGTCACGGGACCTATAATTCACCCCTCCACTTT.

The chain combines TRBV7-9 with TRBJ1-2; perhaps TRBD1 as D (5 bases). Looked up from germline, CDR1 is SEHNR and CDR2 is FQNEAQ (reference sequence). With 1 base removed from V and 5 bases from J, the gap between germline ends came to 26 bases. This CDR3 has 19 residues. The CDR3 nucleotides are TGTGCCAGCAGCTTAGGTGTTTTGGGTCGGGACGGTCGTCGGTATGGCTACACCTTC. Translated, it gives CASSLGVLGRDGRRYGYTF. The whole variable domain, filled in from reference TRBV7-9 and TRBJ1-2, reads DTGVSQNPRHKITKRGQNVTFRCDPISEHNRLYWYRQTLGQGPEFLTYFQNEAQLEKSRLLSDRFSAERPKGSFSTLEIQRTEQGDSAMYLCASSLGVLGRDGRRYGYTFGSGTRLTVV.

The chain is built from TRBV28 and TRBJ2-5; 9 bases line up with TRBD1. The CDR3 length is 14 residues. The V gene end was trimmed by 6 bases and the J gene end by 7 bases; junction bases not matched to a gene: 9. CDR1 MDHEN and CDR2 SYDVKM come from the germline V gene. Here the CDR3 reads CASRGTGGAGTQYF. The CDR3 DNA sequence: TGTGCCAGCAGGGGAACAGGGGGCGCGGGGACCCAGTACTTC.

The chain joins TRBV27 to TRBJ2-5; D could derive from TRBD1 or TRBD2 (5 bases each). Trimming left V 5 bases short and J 2 bases short, with 21 bases between. CDR3 size: 17 residues. CDR1 and CDR2 from the germline V gene are MNHEY and SMNVEV (reference sequence). The CDR3 nucleotides read TGTGCCAGCAGTCCAGGTCGGACTGTTGGGGCACAAGAGACCCAGTACTTC. Residues: CASSPGRTVGAQETQYF.

The J gene is TRBJ1-1, the V gene TRBV27; D call uncertain. CDR1 is MNHEY, CDR2 SMNVEV, per germline (reference sequence). Trimming left V 8 bases short and J 3 bases short, with 16 bases between. This CDR3 has 14 amino acids. CDR3 region: CASLVAHGYTEAFF. The CDR3, as DNA: TGTGCCAGCCTGGTGGCGCATGGGTACACTGAAGCTTTCTTT.

CDR3 sequence reads: CATSSGLAGVMRNEQYF. CDR3 nucleotides: TGTGCCACCAGCAGCGGACTAGCGGGAGTTATGAGAAACGAGCAGTACTTC. The rearrangement links TRBV15 to TRBJ2-7; the match to TRBD2 covers 13 bases. CDR3 length: 17 amino acids. V was clipped by 3 bases and J by 5 bases; unmatched bases: 10. Germline CDR1 LNHNV, CDR2 YYDKDF (reference sequence).

The chain couples TRBV7-2 to TRBJ2-1; no clear D gene. The V end lost 1 base, the J end lost 6 bases, and 10 bases lay between the germline ends. Germline loops: CDR1 SGHTA, CDR2 FQGNSA. The CDR3 totals 14 residues. The CDR3 spells CASSLVKGGNEQFF. The CDR3 DNA reads TGTGCCAGCAGCTTAGTTAAGGGTGGCAATGAGCAGTTCTTC.

The chain carries TRBV9 and TRBJ2-1; TRBD2 aligns across 8 bases. With 2 bases clipped from V and 9 bases from J, the junction kept 10 bases outside the gene matches. Per the germline V gene, CDR1 is SGDLS and CDR2 is YYNGEE. This CDR3 region has 15 residues. CDR3 protein: CASSVLAAGEFEQFF. The DNA of the CDR3 is TGTGCCAGCAGCGTGCTTGCAGCGGGAGAGTTTGAGCAGTTCTTC.

This clone was observed once. The rearrangement joins TRBV7-2 to TRBJ2-7, with 10 bases fitting TRBD1. This CDR3 has 15 residues. The junction had 5 bases not matched to a gene; V was cut back by 5 bases and J by 1 base. Germline assignment: CDR1 SGHTA and CDR2 FQGNSA. The CDR3 here is CASSITGQGSYEQYF. For the CDR3, the DNA is TGTGCCAGCAGCATAACGGGACAGGGGTCCTACGAGCAGTACTTC.

This clone showed up just once. The chain has TRBV11-2 and TRBJ2-1; D may be TRBD1 (6 bases). Trimming took 6 bases from V and 7 from J, leaving 13 bases between them. Germline-derived CDR1 and CDR2 are SGHAT and FQNNGV. CDR3 length: 13 amino acids. Written as DNA, the CDR3 is TGTGCCAGCAGTCCCGACAGGATTAATGAGCAGTTCTTC. Encoded protein: CASSPDRINEQFF.

This clone was seen more than once but under ten times. V usage is TRBV7-8 and J usage is TRBJ1-5, with D possibly being TRBD1 (6 bases). Germline values: CDR1 SGHVS, CDR2 FQNEAQ. CDR3 length equals 14 residues. The V end lost 4 bases, the J end lost 10 bases, and 17 bases lay between the germline ends. The DNA for the CDR3 is TGTGCCAGCAGCTCTGTCCCGGGACAAAAACCCCAGCATTTT. This codes for CASSSVPGQKPQHF.

This clone was counted a few times. The chain recombines TRBV10-3 with TRBJ1-2; 8 nucleotides agree with TRBD1. The CDR3 runs to 15 residues. Germline V lookup: CDR1 ENHRY, CDR2 SYGVKD. The V and J ends lost 7 bases and 6 bases, in that order; junction bases with no gene match: 13. CDR3 nucleotides: TGTGCCATCAACGACCCGGGACAGGCACAGAATGGCTACACCTTC. Encoded protein: CAINDPGQAQNGYTF.

V usage is TRBV2 and J usage is TRBJ2-7; D is possibly TRBD1 (5 bases). Per the germline V gene, CDR1 is SNHLY and CDR2 is FYNNEI. Trimming stripped 4 bases from V and 2 bases from J, with 12 bases between. There are 14 residues in the CDR3. The CDR3 sequence is CASSGMTAPYEQYF. The DNA for the CDR3 is TGTGCCAGCAGTGGAATGACAGCCCCCTACGAGCAGTACTTC.

This chain links TRBV9 with TRBJ2-5; 9 positions match TRBD1. V shed 3 bases and J 1 base; nucleotides not matched to a gene: 4. From germline, CDR1 is SGDLS and CDR2 YYNGEE. The CDR3 covers 15 residues. CDR3 protein: CASSGRQGVQETQYF. CDR3 DNA sequence: TGTGCCAGCAGCGGACGACAGGGGGTCCAAGAGACCCAGTACTTC.

This clone was counted between two and nine times. CDR3 region: CASSQDQFRLRVANTEAFF. The CDR3 DNA reads as TGTGCCAGCAGCCAAGATCAATTCAGACTTAGAGTAGCGAACACTGAAGCTTTCTTT. The chain links TRBV3-1 (or the pseudogene TRBV3-2) to TRBJ1-1; D remains unclear. The CDR3 consists of 19 residues. Trimming took 0 bases from V and 1 from J, leaving 21 bases between them. Germline-derived CDR1 and CDR2 are LGHDT and YNNKEL (reference sequence).

The J gene is TRBJ2-2, the V gene TRBV7-6; no clear D gene. The CDR3 has 15 residues. Trimming pared 1 base from V and 0 bases from J, leaving 6 bases between. Per germline, CDR1 SGHVS and CDR2 FNYEAQ. In DNA form, the CDR3 reads TGTGCCAGCAGCTTAGAGGTTACGAACACCGGGGAGCTGTTTTTT. Protein: CASSLEVTNTGELFF.

The J gene is TRBJ2-1, the V gene TRBV6-1; D is undetermined. The germline CDR1 and CDR2 sequences are MNHNS and SASEGT. V was trimmed by 2 bases and J by 4 bases, leaving 21 bases between them. The CDR3 sequence is 18 residues long. CDR3 DNA sequence: TGTGCCAGCAGTGAATCCGGCTTCGGATATCGATCATACAATGAGCAGTTCTTC. Translating it yields CASSESGFGYRSYNEQFF.

The V call is TRBV5-1, the J call TRBJ2-2, with a tentative D call TRBD1 (6 bases). V was pared by 0 bases and J by 5 bases, with 14 bases between. The length of the CDR3 is 16 residues. CDR1 and CDR2 (germline): SGHRS, YFSETQ. The CDR3 protein is CASSLARAGTTGELFF. The CDR3 coding sequence is TGCGCCAGCAGCTTGGCACGTGCCGGGACAACCGGGGAGCTGTTTTTT.

The chain combines TRBV7-2 with TRBJ2-1, with D tentatively TRBD2 (6 bases). The CDR3 runs to 14 residues. V was clipped by 3 bases and J by 6 bases, with 12 bases between them. Germline CDR1 SGHTA, CDR2 FQGNSA. This CDR3 is CASSFTLARNEQFF. In nucleotides, the CDR3 is TGTGCCAGCAGCTTCACACTAGCACGCAATGAGCAGTTCTTC.

The chain uses TRBV4-3 and TRBJ2-4; D is perhaps TRBD2 (6 bases). Trimming left V 1 base short and J 3 bases short, with 16 bases between. Germline V lookup: CDR1 LGHNA, CDR2 YSLEER. This CDR3 has 17 amino acids. CDR3 region: CASSQGGLVDDKNIQYF. The CDR3 nucleotides are TGCGCCAGCAGCCAAGGGGGACTCGTCGACGACAAAAACATTCAGTACTTC.

The chain employs TRBV5-1 and TRBJ2-5; D not certain. CDR1 and CDR2 from the germline V gene are SGHRS and YFSETQ. The V gene lost 5 bases and the J gene lost 7 bases, with 12 bases spanning the gap. CDR3 length: 12 residues. In nucleotides, the CDR3 is TGCGCCAGCAGTATAGCACTCGGGACCCAGTACTTC. As protein: CASSIALGTQYF. Full variable domain (missing parts from reference TRBV5-1 and TRBJ2-5): KAGVTQTPRYLIKTRGQQVTLSCSPISGHRSVSWYQQTPGQGLQFLFEYFSETQRNKGNFPGRFSGRQFSNSRSEMNVSTLELGDSALYLCASSIALGTQYFGPGTRLLVL.

The chain links TRBV18 to TRBJ2-7; 10 bases match TRBD2. In germline, CDR1 is KGHSH, CDR2 LQKENI. This CDR3 is 14 amino acids long. J gave up 6 bases and V 2 bases, and 4 bases lay outside the gene matches. The CDR3 DNA reads TGTGCCAGCTCACCAGCTAGCGGGAGTGGCGAGCAGTACTTC. Its protein product is CASSPASGSGEQYF.

The rearrangement links TRBV6-5 to TRBJ2-7; tentative D call: TRBD2 (6 bases). The CDR3 spans 15 residues. Germline CDR1 is MNHEY and CDR2 is SVGAGI. Between the trimmed V and J ends, which lost 2 bases and 0 bases, there was a span of 11 bases. CDR3 region: CASSYEAGTSYEQYF. CDR3 in DNA: TGTGCCAGCAGTTACGAGGCGGGGACCTCCTACGAGCAGTACTTC.